These 14 T cell receptor beta chains share one sample of origin, sequenced in a study of OX40 agonist ivuxolimab in advanced cancers. Sequencing was performed with immunoSEQ multiplex PCR; in TCRdb, only in-frame clones are kept and a portion is missing. The sample includes 35,000 or so clones, approximately 82% of them seen just once. Sample: CD4+ or CD8+ T cells sorted from blood, taken in a trial of the OX40 agonist ivuxolimab. The receptors stem from an adult with an advanced solid tumor such as melanoma, head and neck, liver or kidney cancer.

V is TRBV12-5 and J is TRBJ2-7; 10 bases are shared with TRBD1. Germline V CDR1 and CDR2: LGHNT, FRNRAP. V shed 6 bases and J 7 bases; nucleotides not matched to a gene: 12. This CDR3 contains 15 residues. The CDR3 region has the DNA TGTGCTAGTGGCCCCGCCGGGACAGGGGCGAGGGAGCAGTACTTC. Translation: CASGPAGTGAREQYF.

The rearrangement joins TRBV28 to TRBJ2-7, with D maybe TRBD1 (6 bases). The V and J ends lost 6 bases and 3 bases respectively, with 15 bases between them. CDR1 is MDHEN, CDR2 SYDVKM, per germline. This CDR3 region has 14 residues. The CDR3 DNA reads as TGTGCCAGCAGACCAGGACAGTGGATCTACGAGCAGTACTTC. Translation: CASRPGQWIYEQYF.

The chain carries TRBV10-2 and TRBJ1-5; the D is unclear. The CDR3 covers 15 residues. Trimming shortened V by 6 bases and J by 0 bases, and 12 bases separated the two germline ends. Germline values: CDR1 WSHSY, CDR2 SAAADI. CDR3 in amino acids: CASRVDRSSNQPQHF. CDR3 nucleotides: TGCGCCAGCAGAGTCGACCGATCTAGCAATCAGCCCCAGCATTTT.

There are a few counts of this clone. The rearrangement links TRBV5-1 to TRBJ2-1; 7 bases fit TRBD1. Germline V gene lookup returns CDR1 SGHRS and CDR2 YFSETQ. J lost 4 bases, V lost 4 bases, and 8 bases had no gene match. The CDR3 loop spans 15 amino acids. CDR3 sequence (DNA): TGCGCCAGCAGCCGTGACAGGGCGGATTACAATGAGCAGTTCTTC. This translates into CASSRDRADYNEQFF.

The rearrangement uses TRBV14 and TRBJ1-1; a possible D gene is TRBD1 (5 bases). CDR3 size: 13 residues. V dropped 1 base and J dropped 11 bases, with 14 bases sitting between them. Germline values: CDR1 SGHDN, CDR2 FVKESK. CDR3 nucleotide sequence: TGTGCCAGCAGCCAAGTCCGGGGGTATTCGGCTTTCTTT. Translated: CASSQVRGYSAFF.

V and J are TRBV2 and TRBJ2-1; 10 bases agree with TRBD2. The CDR3 loop spans 14 amino acids. Germline lookup yields CDR1 SNHLY and CDR2 FYNNEI. The V segment lost 4 bases and the J segment 7 bases; nucleotides outside the gene matches: 4. This CDR3 is CASSVLAGRNEQFF. The DNA for the CDR3 is TGTGCCAGCAGTGTACTAGCGGGACGAAATGAGCAGTTCTTC.

The chain has TRBV2 and TRBJ2-6; D is perhaps TRBD1 (5 bases). The CDR3 covers 15 residues. The V end lost 6 bases, the J end lost 1 base, and 10 bases lay between the germline ends. Germline CDR1 SNHLY, CDR2 FYNNEI. The CDR3, as DNA: TGTGCCAGCAGAAGGGGCTTTTCTGGGGCCAACGTCCTGACTTTC. Translating it yields CASRRGFSGANVLTF.

The rearrangement joins TRBV4-2 to TRBJ2-3; 9 bases align to TRBD2. This CDR3 is built from 15 residues. V lost 4 bases, J lost 5 bases, and 7 bases stayed unmatched. CDR1 and CDR2 (germline): LGHNA, YNFKEQ. CDR3 loop: CASSPSGVIGDTQYF. The CDR3 nucleotides are TGTGCCAGCAGCCCTAGCGGGGTAATCGGAGATACGCAGTATTTT.

The rearrangement links TRBV6-1 to TRBJ2-3; D unresolved. The ends were cut back, 3 bases at V and 1 base at J, with 8 bases in the middle. The CDR3 is made up of 14 amino acids. The V gene's germline CDR1 is MNHNS and CDR2 SASEGT. CDR3: CASSDYQGTDTQYF. CDR3 nucleotide sequence: TGTGCCAGCAGTGACTACCAGGGCACAGATACGCAGTATTTT.

The chain employs TRBV2 and TRBJ1-2; the match to TRBD1 covers 7 bases. Germline V gives CDR1 SNHLY, CDR2 FYNNEI. V shed 6 bases, J shed 3 bases, and the junction held 4 bases outside the gene matches. This CDR3 comprises 13 residues. The CDR3 is CASRTTGDYGYTF. The CDR3 DNA reads as TGTGCCAGCAGGACAACAGGGGACTATGGCTACACCTTC.

The V call is TRBV28, the J call TRBJ2-5; 13 bases align to TRBD2. There are 15 residues in the CDR3. Germline assignment: CDR1 MDHEN and CDR2 SYDVKM. The junction had 9 bases not matched to a gene; V was cut back by 5 bases and J by 9 bases. The CDR3 region is CASSRPGLAGTSQYF. For the CDR3, the DNA is TGTGCCAGCAGTAGACCGGGACTAGCGGGAACGTCCCAGTACTTC.

The chain combines TRBV6-6 with TRBJ1-4; 10 bases are shared with TRBD1. Per germline, CDR1 MNHNY and CDR2 SVGAGI (reference sequence). The CDR3 has 16 residues. V gave up 6 bases and J gave up 8 bases; unmatched junction bases: 12. CDR3 in amino acids: CASRRPTGQGEEKLFF. Written as DNA, the CDR3 is TGTGCCAGCAGACGTCCCACCGGACAGGGGGAAGAAAAACTGTTTTTT.

This clone has a single count. The chain combines TRBV2 with TRBJ1-5; TRBD1 matches at 8 bases. The CDR3 contains 14 residues. Germline V gives CDR1 SNHLY, CDR2 FYNNEI. The V segment lost 4 bases and the J segment 13 bases; nucleotides outside the gene matches: 12. This CDR3 is CASSAGQGKGYQHF. CDR3 in DNA: TGTGCCAGCAGTGCCGGACAGGGAAAGGGGTATCAGCATTTT. Complete variable domain (other parts from reference TRBV2 and TRBJ1-5): EPEVTQTPSHQVTQMGQEVILRCVPISNHLYFYWYRQILGQKVEFLVSFYNNEISEKSEIFDDQFSVERPDGSNFTLKIRSTKLEDSAMYFCASSAGQGKGYQHFGDGTRLSIL.

The gene calls are TRBV19 and TRBJ2-5; TRBD1 aligns across 9 bases. This CDR3 contains 15 residues. The V and J ends lost 3 bases and 4 bases, in that order; junction bases with no gene match: 6. In germline, CDR1 is LNHDA, CDR2 SQIVND (reference sequence). For the CDR3, the DNA is TGTGCCAGTAGTATCGGACAGGGGATGGGAGAGACCCAGTACTTC. It specifies CASSIGQGMGETQYF.